Given below is one T cell receptor beta chain in context. Its target is unknown. After constant-region reverse-primer amplification, full-length variable regions underwent semi-nested PCR with Nested Universal Primer A. A single record per CDR3 protein comes from TCRdb applying MiXCR to the 5' RACE reads. The sample shows some 8,400 distinct CDR3 sequences, about a quarter of them seen only once. Study-wide findings and caveats: The TCR gene usage of tumor memory CD4+ T cells clustered together with blood and lymph node memory CD4+ cells and with lymph node naive CD4+ cells. Tumor-infiltrating Treg TCR alpha and beta sequences overlapped most with tumor naive CD4+ T cells, then blood naive.

Sequences were obtained from naive CD4+ T cells sorted from a lymph node. Described subset: naive CD4+ T cells, CD4+CD45RA+CD25-. This clonotype originated in a female donor with breast cancer.

CDR3 in amino acids: CASSQARPGQPDTEAFF. CDR3 DNA: TGCGCCAGCAGCCAAGCCCGACCCGGACAGCCCGACACTGAAGCTTTCTTT. The V gene is TRBV4-1, the J gene TRBJ1-1; D possibly corresponds to TRBD1 (6 bases). CDR3 length: 17 amino acids. From germline, CDR1 is MGHRA and CDR2 YSYEKL. V was pared by 1 base and J by 3 bases, with 18 bases between.